Below, 15 T cell receptor beta chains from the same sample are listed, as sequenced in a study of PD-L1 blockade in urothelial cancer. This sample's time point: pretreatment peripheral blood. TCRdb keeps only in-frame clones here, not all; method: immunoSEQ multiplex PCR. Of under 95,000 clones listed, roughly 84% are singletons. This specimen was PBMCs, taken around atezolizumab (anti-PD-L1) treatment. These receptors all stem from a woman in her 70s with urothelial cancer.

The chain couples TRBV15 to TRBJ2-2; 10 bases align to TRBD2. Germline CDR1 is LNHNV and CDR2 is YYDKDF (reference sequence). V was pared by 4 bases and J by 5 bases, with 4 bases of the junction left unmatched. The CDR3 totals 15 residues. The CDR3 loop is CATSKGLASTGELFF. The CDR3 DNA reads as TGTGCCACCAGCAAGGGACTAGCGTCTACCGGGGAGCTGTTTTTT. The full variable domain, with the rest looked up from reference TRBV15 and TRBJ2-2, is DAMVIQNPRYQVTQFGKPVTLSCSQTLNHNVMYWYQQKSSQAPKLLFHYYDKDFNNEADTPDNFQSRRPNTSFCFLDIRSPGLGDTAMYLCATSKGLASTGELFFGEGSRLTVL.

J is TRBJ2-7 and V is TRBV19; TRBD1 matches 11 bases. V shed 5 bases and J 7 bases; nucleotides not matched to a gene: 10. CDR3 length: 15 amino acids. Germline V CDR1 and CDR2: LNHDA, SQIVND (reference sequence). The DNA of the CDR3 is TGTGCCAGTAGTCCATGGACAGGGGGCAAGGAAGAGCAGTACTTC. Translation gives CASSPWTGGKEEQYF.

The CDR3 region is CASSLTTPTGDEQYF. For the CDR3, the DNA is TGTGCCAGCAGTTTAACCACCCCCACAGGAGACGAGCAGTACTTC. This sequence joins TRBV27 and TRBJ2-7, with a weak D call TRBD1 (5 bases). Between the trimmed V and J ends, which lost 2 bases and 5 bases, there was a span of 16 bases. The V gene's germline CDR1 is MNHEY and CDR2 SMNVEV (reference sequence). CDR3 length equals 15 residues.

The rearrangement joins TRBV5-1 to TRBJ2-1; maybe TRBD2 (6 bases). The CDR3 has 16 amino acids. Germline V gene sequence: CDR1 SGHRS, CDR2 YFSETQ. Trimming stripped 5 bases from V and 1 base from J, with 16 bases between. The CDR3 is CASSYSGDSSYNEQFF. DNA for the CDR3: TGCGCCAGCAGTTATAGCGGAGACTCATCCTACAATGAGCAGTTCTTC.

This clone was detected only a few times. The chain couples TRBV4-1 to TRBJ1-2; TRBD1 is a possible D gene (6 bases). This CDR3 spans 15 amino acids. Germline V gene lookup returns CDR1 MGHRA and CDR2 YSYEKL. Trimming took 1 base from V and 5 from J, leaving 14 bases between them. The CDR3 sequence: CASSQGARGNYGYTF. CDR3 DNA sequence: TGCGCCAGCAGCCAAGGGGCCAGGGGTAATTATGGCTACACCTTC.

The chain carries TRBV4-2 and TRBJ2-1; TRBD2 might be the D (6 bases). This CDR3 has 16 residues. Germline V gives CDR1 LGHNA, CDR2 YNFKEQ. V was trimmed by 4 bases and J by 6 bases, leaving 19 bases between them. The CDR3 sequence is CASSRVGGTAGNEQFF. CDR3 sequence (DNA): TGTGCCAGCAGCCGAGTCGGGGGTACCGCTGGCAATGAGCAGTTCTTC.

The rearrangement uses TRBV9 and TRBJ1-3; D gene ambiguous. CDR1 SGDLS and CDR2 YYNGEE come from the germline V gene. Trimming shortened V by 0 bases and J by 2 bases, and 12 bases separated the two germline ends. The CDR3 length is 16 residues. In nucleotides, the CDR3 is TGTGCCAGCAGCGTAGAGGCGGTCCCTCCTGGAAACACCATATATTTT. Its protein is CASSVEAVPPGNTIYF.

This clone has a handful of counts. The rearrangement uses TRBV7-2 and TRBJ1-2, with unresolved D. Germline CDR1 and CDR2: SGHTA and FQGNSA. The CDR3 runs 12 residues. V was shortened by 2 bases and J by 4 bases, with 5 bases between the two germline ends. The CDR3 protein is CASSLSFYGYTF. The CDR3 DNA is TGTGCCAGCAGCTTATCCTTCTATGGCTACACCTTC.

This chain links TRBV25-1 with TRBJ2-6; possible D gene TRBD1, 6 bases. This CDR3 has 14 residues. V dropped 6 bases and J dropped 4 bases, with 10 bases sitting between them. The germline V gene has CDR1 MGHDK and CDR2 SYGVNS. CDR3: CASSGTFGANVLTF. The CDR3 DNA sequence: TGTGCCAGCAGCGGGACATTCGGGGCCAACGTCCTGACTTTC.

This clone has just one count. This chain links TRBV18 with TRBJ2-3, with D perhaps TRBD2 (6 bases). Looked up from germline, CDR1 is KGHSH and CDR2 is LQKENI. The CDR3 has 13 amino acids. Trimming shortened V by 2 bases and J by 10 bases, and 13 bases separated the two germline ends. The CDR3 region has the DNA TGTGCCAGCTCACCAGCCCCCCAGCGGGCGCAGTATTTT. This encodes CASSPAPQRAQYF.

The rearrangement uses TRBV5-1 and TRBJ1-3; D gene unclear. Per the germline V gene, CDR1 is SGHRS and CDR2 is YFSETQ. The CDR3 length is 15 residues. V lost 3 bases, J lost 0 bases, and 10 bases lay in between. The CDR3 nucleotides read TGCGCCAGCAGCTACAGTGCCCGCTCTGGAAACACCATATATTTT. Protein product: CASSYSARSGNTIYF.

The J gene is TRBJ1-1, the V gene TRBV10-3; D possibly corresponds to TRBD1 (6 bases). V was trimmed by 2 bases and J by 3 bases, leaving 19 bases between them. The length of the CDR3 is 17 residues. Germline CDR1 is ENHRY and CDR2 is SYGVKD. CDR3 in DNA: TGTGCCATCAGTGAGACGGACAGCTTCCTTCGGGACACTGAAGCTTTCTTT. Protein product: CAISETDSFLRDTEAFF.

The chain has TRBV28 and TRBJ2-1; tentative D call: TRBD2 (6 bases). In germline, CDR1 is MDHEN, CDR2 SYDVKM. The CDR3 runs to 15 residues. Trimming took off 2 bases at V and 7 bases at J, with 15 bases between the two ends. The CDR3 spells CASSLGTTSYNEQFF. As DNA, the CDR3 is TGTGCCAGCAGTTTAGGAACGACTAGTTATAATGAGCAGTTCTTC.

This chain links TRBV7-2 with TRBJ2-1; 9 bases align to TRBD2. CDR1 is SGHTA, CDR2 FQGNSA, per germline. This CDR3 has 15 amino acids. With V trimmed by 0 bases and J by 10 bases, 7 bases remained unmatched. CDR3: CASSLASGGPGEQFF. CDR3 bases: TGTGCCAGCAGCTTAGCTAGCGGGGGTCCGGGGGAGCAGTTCTTC.

Here the CDR3 reads CARQVGAEQYF. In nucleotides, the CDR3 is TGTGCCCGCCAAGTGGGGGCCGAGCAGTACTTC. The V and J genes are TRBV30 and TRBJ2-7, with D possibly matching TRBD1 (6 bases). Germline assignment: CDR1 GTSNPN and CDR2 SVGIG (reference sequence). CDR3 length: 11 amino acids. V was trimmed by 8 bases and J by 6 bases, leaving 14 bases between them.